A selection of T cell receptor beta chains follows, all from one sample in a study of OX40 agonist ivuxolimab in advanced cancers. Here immunoSEQ multiplex PCR was the method, and the copy in TCRdb shows in-frame clones only, minus some. The table includes about 80,000 clones, approximately 95% detected once. Sequencing was performed on CD4+ or CD8+ T cells sorted from blood, taken in a trial of the OX40 agonist ivuxolimab. The receptors shown here come from an adult with an advanced solid tumor such as melanoma, head and neck, liver or kidney cancer. CDR3s include the opening cysteine and the closing phenylalanine or tryptophan. Fields, in order: CDR3 protein, clone size, V gene. Part of the rows lack a size; the others show once, few, many or a class for expanded clones.

CSVEDGTDTYEQYF | NA | TRBV29-1
CASSLNPQVNSYNEQFF | NA | TRBV19
CASGYSGSHNEQFF | once | TRBV11-2
CASSTTLRLAGEAEQYF | NA | TRBV28
CASSLTGAGSSQPQHF | few | TRBV5-4
CASSQEVGKETQYF | NA | TRBV4-1
CASSLEASGTDTQYF | NA | TRBV7-6
CASSLNGPYEQYF | NA | TRBV27
CASSLWPGTSSYEQYF | NA | TRBV28
CASSSGLAGALQETQYF | once | TRBV7-9
CASSLVRQGRSNYGYTF | once | TRBV27
CAWRGVYEAQETQYF | NA | TRBV30
CASSSHRAPTTEAFF | NA | TRBV7-9
CASSQPAGEGVNEQYF | few | TRBV5-4
CASSLPATSGRRGTGELFF | once | TRBV7-3
CASSLGLWRETRETQYF | NA | TRBV11-1
CASSSPLANYEQYF | NA | TRBV27
CASSVAGSGLTDTQYF | NA | TRBV9
CASSPTPGGGTEAFF | NA | TRBV9
CASSPPFKGKELTLYNEQFF | NA | TRBV18
CAISEGGVDYGYTF | NA | TRBV10-3
CASSLQETQYF | NA | TRBV7-2
CASSLSLGTSGRATDTQYF | NA | TRBV27
CASSASWGMETQYF | NA | TRBV11-2
CASSTHPSLNEQFF | NA | TRBV13
CSVNRGNEQFF | NA | TRBV29-1
CAWSVRAGELFF | few | TRBV30
CASRRVGNQPQHF | NA | TRBV6-5
CASSVGLAGDRYYNEQFF | NA | TRBV9
CASSLSGVPNTEAFF | NA | TRBV7-3
CASSIGTSGTYNEQFF | NA | TRBV9
CARSLEGTSGRAFVGTGELFF | NA | TRBV7-5